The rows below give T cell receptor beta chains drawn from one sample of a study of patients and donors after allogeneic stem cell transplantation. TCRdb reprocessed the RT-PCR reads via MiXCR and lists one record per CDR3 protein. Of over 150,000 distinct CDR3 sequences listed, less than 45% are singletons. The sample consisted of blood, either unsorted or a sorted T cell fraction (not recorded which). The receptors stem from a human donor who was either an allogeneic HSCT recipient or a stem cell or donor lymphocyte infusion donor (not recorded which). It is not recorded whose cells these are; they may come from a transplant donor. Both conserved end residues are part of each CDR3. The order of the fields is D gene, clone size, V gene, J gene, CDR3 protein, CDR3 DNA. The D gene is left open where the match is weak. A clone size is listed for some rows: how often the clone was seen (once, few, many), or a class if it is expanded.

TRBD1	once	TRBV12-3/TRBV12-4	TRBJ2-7	CASSPGGVDEQYF	TGTGCCAGCAGCCCAGGGGGAGTGGATGAGCAGTACTTC
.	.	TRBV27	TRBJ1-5	CASSLYSGEGSNQPQHF	TGTGCCAGCAGTTTATATTCGGGGGAAGGCAGCAATCAGCCCCAGCATTTT
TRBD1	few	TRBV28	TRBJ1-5	CASSIRDSANQPQHF	TGTGCCAGCAGTATCCGGGACAGTGCAAATCAGCCCCAGCATTTT
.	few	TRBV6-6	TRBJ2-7	CASSYGAQADGEQYF	TGTGCCAGCAGTTACGGGGCACAGGCCGACGGCGAGCAGTACTTC
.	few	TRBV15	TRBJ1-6	CATSTPIPGGSPLHF	TGTGCCACCAGCACTCCAATACCCGGGGGTTCACCCCTCCACTTT
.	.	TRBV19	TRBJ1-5	CASSIASAQQPQHF	TGTGCCAGTAGTATAGCCAGCGCCCAGCAGCCCCAGCATTTT
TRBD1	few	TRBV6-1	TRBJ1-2	CASHSGTGDGYTF	TGTGCCAGCCATTCCGGGACAGGGGATGGCTACACCTTC
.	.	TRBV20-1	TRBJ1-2	CSAPRPVEQIRYGYTF	TGCAGTGCCCCAAGGCCGGTGGAACAGATTCGCTATGGCTACACCTTC
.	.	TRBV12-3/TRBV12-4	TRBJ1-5	CASSPGVSNQPQHF	TGTGCCAGCAGCCCGGGGGTTAGCAATCAGCCCCAGCATTTT
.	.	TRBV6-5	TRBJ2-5	CAIGDYQETQYF	TGTGCCATCGGGGACTACCAAGAGACCCAGTACTTC
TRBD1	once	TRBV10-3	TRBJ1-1	CAIRDRWETEAFF	TGTGCCATCAGGGACAGGTGGGAGACTGAAGCTTTCTTT
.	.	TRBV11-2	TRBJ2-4	CASSLKTPGQNIQYF	TGTGCCAGCAGCTTAAAGACTCCCGGCCAAAACATTCAGTACTTC
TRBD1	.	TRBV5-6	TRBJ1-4	CASSLGQGFEKLFF	TGTGCCAGCAGCTTGGGACAGGGATTCGAAAAACTGTTTTTT
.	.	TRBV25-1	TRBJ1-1	CASSEVGMNTEAFF	TGTGCCAGCAGTGAGGTGGGGATGAACACTGAAGCTTTCTTT
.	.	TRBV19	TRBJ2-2	CASSIDYPGPNTGELFF	TGTGCCAGTAGTATAGATTATCCGGGCCCGAACACCGGGGAGCTGTTTTTT
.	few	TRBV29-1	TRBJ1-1	CSVRREMNTEAFF	TGCAGCGTTCGAAGGGAGATGAACACTGAAGCTTTCTTT
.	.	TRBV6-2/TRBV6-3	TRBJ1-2	CASTHYGMRQNGYTF	TGTGCCAGCACCCATTATGGGATGAGACAAAATGGCTACACCTTC
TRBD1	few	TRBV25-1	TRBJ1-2	CASSTLGQGYGYTF	TGTGCCAGCAGTACCCTCGGACAGGGCTATGGCTACACCTTC
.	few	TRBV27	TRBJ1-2	CASSSSNVHFLYGYTF	TGTGCCAGCAGTTCCTCGAACGTCCATTTCTTATATGGCTACACCTTC
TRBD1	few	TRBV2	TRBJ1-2	CASITGTAINYGYTF	TGTGCCAGCATAACCGGGACAGCTATTAACTATGGCTACACCTTC
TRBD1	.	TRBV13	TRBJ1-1	CASSSPLDREGEAFF	TGTGCCAGCAGCTCGCCCCTCGACAGGGAGGGTGAAGCTTTCTTT
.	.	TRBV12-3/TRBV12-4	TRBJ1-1	CASSPPGQSWKAFF	TGTGCCAGCAGTCCCCCGGGGCAGAGCTGGAAAGCTTTCTTT
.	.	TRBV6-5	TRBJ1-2	CASSLIRETAYGYTF	TGTGCCAGCAGTTTAATTCGGGAAACGGCTTATGGCTACACCTTC
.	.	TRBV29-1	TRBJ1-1	CTFIRAQAEAFF	TGCACATTCATAAGGGCACAGGCTGAAGCTTTCTTT
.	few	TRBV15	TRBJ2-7	CATSKEDEQYF	TGTGCCACCAGCAAGGAGGACGAGCAGTACTTC
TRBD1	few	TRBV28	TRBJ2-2	CASSILGQGAFGELFF	TGTGCCAGCAGTATACTGGGACAGGGGGCGTTCGGGGAGCTGTTTTTT
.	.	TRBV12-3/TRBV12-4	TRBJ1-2	CASSTQGHYGYTF	TGTGCCAGCAGTACACAGGGACACTATGGCTACACCTTC
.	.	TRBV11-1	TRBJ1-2	CASSRTQAGYTF	TGTGCCAGCAGCCGGACCCAGGCCGGCTACACCTTC